This entry features one T cell receptor (beta chain) sequence. With 3 bases removed from V and 5 bases from J, the gap between germline ends came to 14 bases. CDR3 length: 14 amino acids. CDR1 DFQATT and CDR2 SNEGSKA come from the germline V gene (reference sequence). Original analysis: The assay estimated nucleated cells by amplifying reference gene primers. Sequencing was performed with immunoSEQ multiplex PCR; in TCRdb, only in-frame clones are kept and a portion is missing. That table gives V, J and clone size, and the DNA gave D and trimming. This sample carries roughly 30,000 clones, over 75% of them seen once, and the ten largest clones take around 15%. The sample originates from a study of blood T cell repertoires in COVID-19. Turning to the study itself: The United States, Italy and Spain provided the acute and convalescent COVID-19 samples.

The chain uses TRBV20-1 and TRBJ1-5; D is ambiguous. Material: peripheral blood. This receptor was identified in a man aged 65 to 79 with active COVID-19. CDR3 bases: TGCAGTGCTAGTCCTGGGGAGTTAGATCAGCCCCAGCATTTT. Its translation is CSASPGELDQPQHF.